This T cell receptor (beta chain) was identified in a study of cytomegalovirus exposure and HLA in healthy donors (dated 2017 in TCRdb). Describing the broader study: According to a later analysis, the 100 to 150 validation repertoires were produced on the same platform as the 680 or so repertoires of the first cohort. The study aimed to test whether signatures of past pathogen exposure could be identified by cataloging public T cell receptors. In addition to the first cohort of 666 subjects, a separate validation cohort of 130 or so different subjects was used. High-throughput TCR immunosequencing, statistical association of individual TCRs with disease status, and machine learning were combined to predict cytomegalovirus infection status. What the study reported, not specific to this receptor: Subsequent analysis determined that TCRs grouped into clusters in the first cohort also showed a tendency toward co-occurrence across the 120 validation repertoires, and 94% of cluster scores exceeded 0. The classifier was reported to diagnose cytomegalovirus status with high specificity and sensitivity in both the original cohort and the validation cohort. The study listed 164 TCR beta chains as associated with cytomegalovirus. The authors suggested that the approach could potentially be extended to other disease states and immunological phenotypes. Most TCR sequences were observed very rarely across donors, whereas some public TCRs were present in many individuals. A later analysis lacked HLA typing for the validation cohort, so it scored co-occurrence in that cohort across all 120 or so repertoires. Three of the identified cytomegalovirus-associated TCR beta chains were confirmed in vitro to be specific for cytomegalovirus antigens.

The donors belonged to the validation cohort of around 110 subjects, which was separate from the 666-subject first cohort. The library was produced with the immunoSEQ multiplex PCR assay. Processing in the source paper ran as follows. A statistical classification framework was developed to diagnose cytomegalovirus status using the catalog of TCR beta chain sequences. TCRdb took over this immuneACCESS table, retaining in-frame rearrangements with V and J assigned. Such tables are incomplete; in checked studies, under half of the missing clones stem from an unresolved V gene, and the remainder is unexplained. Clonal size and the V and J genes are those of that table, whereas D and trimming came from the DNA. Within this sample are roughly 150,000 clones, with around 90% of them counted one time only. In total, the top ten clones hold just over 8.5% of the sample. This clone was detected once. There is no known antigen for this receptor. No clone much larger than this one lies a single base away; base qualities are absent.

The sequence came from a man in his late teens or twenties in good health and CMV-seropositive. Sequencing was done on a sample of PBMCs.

The CDR3 protein: CASRSAGRAEAFF. The nucleotides are TGTGCCAGTAGATCTGCAGGGAGGGCTGAAGCTTTCTTT. The chain links TRBV19 with TRBJ1-1, and possibly TRBD1, on 5 matching bases. The CDR1 and CDR2 encoded by the germline V gene (reference sequence) are LNHDA and SQIVND. A distance of 14 bases separates the germline ends of V and J, which lose 6 bases and 6 bases respectively. From the cysteine up to the phenylalanine, the CDR3 has a length of 13 residues. Only the CDR3 region is kept as DNA, spanning 39 bases read in frame from base 1.